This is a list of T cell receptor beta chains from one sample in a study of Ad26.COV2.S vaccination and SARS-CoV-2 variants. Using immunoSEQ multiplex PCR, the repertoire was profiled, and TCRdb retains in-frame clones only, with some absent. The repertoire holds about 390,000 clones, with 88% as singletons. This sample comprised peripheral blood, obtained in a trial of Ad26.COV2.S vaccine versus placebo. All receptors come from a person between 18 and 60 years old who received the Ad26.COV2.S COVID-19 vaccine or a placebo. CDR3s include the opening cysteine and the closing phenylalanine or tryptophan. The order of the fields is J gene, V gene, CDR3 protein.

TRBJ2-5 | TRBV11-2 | CASSSKQWTAQETQYF
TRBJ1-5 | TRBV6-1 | CASSDRDSFNQPQHF
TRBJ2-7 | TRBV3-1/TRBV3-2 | CASSPWGQGVSSYEQYF
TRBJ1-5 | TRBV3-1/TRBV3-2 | CASSQGPYQPQHF
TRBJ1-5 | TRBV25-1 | CASSVGGRGNQPQHF
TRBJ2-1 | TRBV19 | CASSTRAIPYYNEQFF
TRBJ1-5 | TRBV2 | CASSDRGSNQPQHF
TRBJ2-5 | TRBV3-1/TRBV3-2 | CASSHQETQYF
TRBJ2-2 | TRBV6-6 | CASSYSMAGELFF
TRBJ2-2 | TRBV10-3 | CAISGQPNTGELFF
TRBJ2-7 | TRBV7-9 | CASSLTGGKNEQYF
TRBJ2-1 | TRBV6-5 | CASTRGGGRGNQQFF
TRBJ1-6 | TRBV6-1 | CASSEPTGPANSPLHF
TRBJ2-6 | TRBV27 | CASQMALGANVLTF
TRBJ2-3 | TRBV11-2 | CASSSYGAPTTDTQYF
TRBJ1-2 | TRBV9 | CASSAELVGERIYGYTF
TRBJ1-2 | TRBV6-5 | CASSSEQLSNYGYTF
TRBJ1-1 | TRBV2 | CASSDATMNTEAFF
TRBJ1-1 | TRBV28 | CASSLGLGNTEAFF
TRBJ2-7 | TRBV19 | CASSDPQGAAYEQYF
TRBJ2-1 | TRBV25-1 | CASSEFSGGADEQFF
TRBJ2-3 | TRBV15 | CATSRDRYSTDTQYF
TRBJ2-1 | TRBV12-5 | CASGPTLSNEQFF
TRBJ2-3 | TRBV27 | CASSFGASTDTQYF
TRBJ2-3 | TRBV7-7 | CASSFGQGRDTQYF
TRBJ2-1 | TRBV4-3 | CASSPQRWNEQFF
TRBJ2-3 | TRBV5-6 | CASSLRRTQYF
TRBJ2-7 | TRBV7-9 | CASSQTMAEPVGYEQYF